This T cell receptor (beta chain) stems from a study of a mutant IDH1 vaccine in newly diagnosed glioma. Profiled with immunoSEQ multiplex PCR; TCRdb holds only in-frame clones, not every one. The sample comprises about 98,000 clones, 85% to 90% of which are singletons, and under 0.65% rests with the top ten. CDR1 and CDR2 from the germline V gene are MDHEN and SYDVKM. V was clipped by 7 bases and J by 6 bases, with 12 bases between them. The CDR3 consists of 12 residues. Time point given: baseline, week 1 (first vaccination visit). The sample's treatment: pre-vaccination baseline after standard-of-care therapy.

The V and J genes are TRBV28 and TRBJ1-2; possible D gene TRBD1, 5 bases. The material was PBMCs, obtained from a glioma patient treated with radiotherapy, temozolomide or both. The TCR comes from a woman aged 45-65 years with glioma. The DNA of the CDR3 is TGTGCCAGCAACCTTAAGGGGAATGGCTACACCTTC. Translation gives CASNLKGNGYTF.